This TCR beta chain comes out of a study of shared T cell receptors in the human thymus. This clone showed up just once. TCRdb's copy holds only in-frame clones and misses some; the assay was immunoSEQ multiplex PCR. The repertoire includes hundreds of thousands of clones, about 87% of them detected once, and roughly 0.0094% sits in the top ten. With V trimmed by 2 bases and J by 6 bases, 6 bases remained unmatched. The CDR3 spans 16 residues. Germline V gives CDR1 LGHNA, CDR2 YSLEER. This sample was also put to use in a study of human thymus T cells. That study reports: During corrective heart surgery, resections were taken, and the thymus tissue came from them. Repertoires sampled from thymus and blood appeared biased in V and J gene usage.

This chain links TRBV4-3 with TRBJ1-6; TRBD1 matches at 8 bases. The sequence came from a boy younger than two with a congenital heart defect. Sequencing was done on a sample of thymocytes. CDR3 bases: TGCGCCAGCAGCCAAACCTGGGACAGGAGTAATTCACCCCTCCACTTT. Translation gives CASSQTWDRSNSPLHF.